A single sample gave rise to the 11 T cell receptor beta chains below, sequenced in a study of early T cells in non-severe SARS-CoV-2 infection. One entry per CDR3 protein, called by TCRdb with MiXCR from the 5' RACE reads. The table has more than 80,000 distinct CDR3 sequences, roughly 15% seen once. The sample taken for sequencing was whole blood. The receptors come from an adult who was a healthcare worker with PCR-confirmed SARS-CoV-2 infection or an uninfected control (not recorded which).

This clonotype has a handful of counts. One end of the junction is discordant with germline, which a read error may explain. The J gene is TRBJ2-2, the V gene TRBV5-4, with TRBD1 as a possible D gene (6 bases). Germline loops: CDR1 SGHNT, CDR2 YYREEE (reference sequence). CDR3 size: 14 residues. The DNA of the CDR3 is TGTGTCAGCAGCCAGGGACAGAACACCGGGGAGCTGTTTTTT. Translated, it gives CVSSQGQNTGELFF.

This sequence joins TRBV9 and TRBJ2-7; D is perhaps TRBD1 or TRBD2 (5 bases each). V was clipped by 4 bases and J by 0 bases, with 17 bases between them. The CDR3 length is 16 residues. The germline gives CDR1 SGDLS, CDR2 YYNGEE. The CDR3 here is CASSRPGRGTSYEQYF. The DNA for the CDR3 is TGTGCCAGCAGCAGACCGGGACGGGGTACCTCCTACGAGCAGTACTTC.

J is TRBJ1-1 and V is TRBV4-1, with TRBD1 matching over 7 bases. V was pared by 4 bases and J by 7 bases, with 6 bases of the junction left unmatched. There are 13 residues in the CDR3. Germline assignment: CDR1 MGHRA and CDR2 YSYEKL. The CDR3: CASSRRGMGEAFF. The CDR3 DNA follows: TGCGCCAGCAGCCGCAGGGGGATGGGTGAAGCTTTCTTT.

The CDR3 reads CSGTESTDTQYF. As DNA, the CDR3 is TGCAGTGGGACGGAAAGCACAGATACGCAGTATTTT. J is TRBJ2-3 and V is TRBV20-1; D uncertain. The CDR3 totals 12 residues. Germline CDR1 DFQATT, CDR2 SNEGSKA (reference sequence). Trimming took off 7 bases at V and 0 bases at J, with 8 bases between the two ends.

This chain's CDR3 is CSVGGTGELFF. CDR3 nucleotides: TGCAGCGTTGGAGGGACCGGGGAGCTGTTTTTT. This rearrangement joins TRBV29-1 to TRBJ2-2; a possible D gene is TRBD2 (5 bases). Deletions cut 4 bases from V and 5 bases from J, with 5 bases between. The CDR3 runs to 11 residues. Germline V lookup: CDR1 SQVTM, CDR2 ANQGSEA.

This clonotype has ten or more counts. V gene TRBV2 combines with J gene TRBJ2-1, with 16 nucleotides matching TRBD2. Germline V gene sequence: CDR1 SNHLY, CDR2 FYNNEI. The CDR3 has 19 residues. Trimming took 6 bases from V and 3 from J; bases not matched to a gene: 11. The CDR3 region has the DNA TGTGCCAGCAGGGTCATGGGACTAGCGGGGGGGGAAAACTACAATGAGCAGTTCTTC. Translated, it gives CASRVMGLAGGENYNEQFF.

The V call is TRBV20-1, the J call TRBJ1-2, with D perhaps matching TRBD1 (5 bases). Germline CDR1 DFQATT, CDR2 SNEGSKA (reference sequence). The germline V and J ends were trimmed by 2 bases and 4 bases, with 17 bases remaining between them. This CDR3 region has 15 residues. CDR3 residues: CSARRQQGTFYGYTF. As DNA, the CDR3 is TGCAGTGCTAGAAGACAGCAAGGGACCTTCTATGGCTACACCTTC.

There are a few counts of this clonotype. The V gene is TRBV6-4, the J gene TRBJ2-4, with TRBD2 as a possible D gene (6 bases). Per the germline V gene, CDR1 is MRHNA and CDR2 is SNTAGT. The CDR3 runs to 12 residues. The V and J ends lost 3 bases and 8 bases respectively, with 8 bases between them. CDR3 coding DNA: TGTGCCAGCAGTGAGGGCGGGGACATTCAGTACTTC. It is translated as CASSEGGDIQYF.

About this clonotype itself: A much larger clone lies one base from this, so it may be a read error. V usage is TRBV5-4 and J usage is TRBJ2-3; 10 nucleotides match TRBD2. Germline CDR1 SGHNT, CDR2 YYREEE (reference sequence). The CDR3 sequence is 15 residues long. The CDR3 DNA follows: TGTGCCAGCAGCTTGAGACTAGCGGGCACAGATATGCAGTATTTT. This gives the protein CASSLRLAGTDMQYF.

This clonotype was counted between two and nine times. The CDR3 sequence: CSARDRTPTETQYF. The DNA for the CDR3 is TGCAGTGCTAGAGATCGGACACCTACGGAGACCCAGTACTTC. The rearrangement joins TRBV20-1 to TRBJ2-5; TRBD1 might be the D (5 bases). V was clipped by 0 bases and J by 5 bases, with 13 bases between them. This CDR3 has 14 residues. Germline loops: CDR1 DFQATT, CDR2 SNEGSKA (reference sequence).

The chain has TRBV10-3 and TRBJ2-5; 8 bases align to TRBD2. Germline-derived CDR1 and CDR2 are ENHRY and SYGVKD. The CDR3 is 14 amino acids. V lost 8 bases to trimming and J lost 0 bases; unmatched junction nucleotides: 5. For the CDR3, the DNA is TGTGCCATCCGGGGGGGAACCGACCAAGAGACCCAGTACTTC. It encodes CAIRGGTDQETQYF.